The clone carrying this TCR beta chain was found once. Its antigen remains unidentified. The data were taken from a study of cytomegalovirus exposure and HLA in healthy donors. Study observations and caveats: When presence/absence was analysed, sequencing depth was taken to be roughly uniform across donors. Sequencing artifact likely explains a cluster of highly shared sequence variants.

Primers: 60 Vbeta forward and 13 Jbeta reverse. The protocol was immunoSEQ multiplex PCR, while the TCRdb copy is restricted to in-frame clones and leaves out a portion. The sample has 200,000 or so clones, roughly 70% seen once. V shed 4 bases, J shed 6 bases, and the junction held 15 bases outside the gene matches. Germline CDR1 KGHSH, CDR2 LQKENI. CDR3 length: 17 amino acids. The receptor comes from a man aged 35 to 55 in good health and CMV-seropositive. The chain recombines TRBV18 with TRBJ1-2; the match to TRBD1 covers 9 bases. Sequencing used PBMCs. This CDR3 reads CASSHPSFRGQGNGYTF. The CDR3 DNA sequence: TGTGCCAGCTCACACCCAAGCTTTAGGGGACAGGGAAATGGCTACACCTTC.